Listed below are T cell receptor beta chains from one sample, sequenced in a study of CD8+ T cells in alopecia areata. Libraries were prepared by immunoSEQ multiplex PCR; TCRdb keeps only in-frame clonotypes and omits some of them. The table has approximately 150,000 clones, around 86% seen once. Sequencing was performed on CD8+ T cells sorted from blood, taken at week 0. Every receptor here comes from a human donor with alopecia areata. Each CDR3 is given with its conserved first and last residue. Fields, in order: V gene, clone size, D gene, J gene, CDR3 DNA, CDR3 protein. D genes are given only for firm matches. Clone size appears in some rows only: once, few, many, or a class for an expanded clone.

v_call: TRBV4-1
clone_size: .
d_call: TRBD2
j_call: TRBJ2-7
cdr3_nt: TGTGCCAGCAGCCAAGTCTTAGGTAGCGGGGGAGACGAGCAGTACTTC
cdr3_aa: CASSQVLGSGGDEQYF

v_call: TRBV9
clone_size: .
d_call: .
j_call: TRBJ1-3
cdr3_nt: TGTGCCAGCGTCAGGAGGGAGGGAAACACCATATATTTT
cdr3_aa: CASVRREGNTIYF

v_call: TRBV15
clone_size: few
d_call: .
j_call: TRBJ2-2
cdr3_nt: TGTGCCACCAGCACTACCGGGGTTGGGACCGGGGAGCTGTTTTTT
cdr3_aa: CATSTTGVGTGELFF

v_call: TRBV6-4
clone_size: .
d_call: TRBD1
j_call: TRBJ2-7
cdr3_nt: TGTGCCAGCAGGGACAGGGGCACCGAGCAGTACTTC
cdr3_aa: CASRDRGTEQYF

v_call: TRBV6-1
clone_size: .
d_call: TRBD1
j_call: TRBJ2-1
cdr3_nt: TGTGCCAGCAGTGTCCCGGGACAGGGTGTCAATGAGCAGTTCTTC
cdr3_aa: CASSVPGQGVNEQFF

v_call: TRBV5-1
clone_size: .
d_call: TRBD1
j_call: TRBJ2-7
cdr3_nt: TGCGCCAGCAGCCCTGGGACAGGGGGGCCCTACGAGCAGTACTTC
cdr3_aa: CASSPGTGGPYEQYF

v_call: TRBV4-1
clone_size: .
d_call: TRBD2
j_call: TRBJ2-5
cdr3_nt: TGCGCCAGCAGCCAAGGGACTAGCGGGAGGGCCTGGGAGACCCAGTACTTC
cdr3_aa: CASSQGTSGRAWETQYF

v_call: TRBV27
clone_size: .
d_call: TRBD1
j_call: TRBJ2-1
cdr3_nt: TGTGCCAGCACCCAAGGGACAGCCCCGCTCTATGAGCAGTTCTTC
cdr3_aa: CASTQGTAPLYEQFF

v_call: TRBV29-1
clone_size: few
d_call: .
j_call: TRBJ2-4
cdr3_nt: TGCAGCGTTGCAGGGGCTGCTGCCAAAAACATTCAGTACTTC
cdr3_aa: CSVAGAAAKNIQYF

v_call: TRBV6-5
clone_size: .
d_call: .
j_call: TRBJ2-4
cdr3_nt: TGTGCCAGCAGTGATCTCGGTTACATTCAGTACTTC
cdr3_aa: CASSDLGYIQYF

v_call: TRBV19
clone_size: .
d_call: TRBD1
j_call: TRBJ2-7
cdr3_nt: TGTGCCAGTAGTATTGTACAGGGGCTTTCCTACGAGCAGTACTTC
cdr3_aa: CASSIVQGLSYEQYF

v_call: TRBV28
clone_size: .
d_call: .
j_call: TRBJ2-4
cdr3_nt: TGTGCCAGCAGTTTATCTCTCGGACAGGGAGGGGCCAAAAACATTCAGTACTTC
cdr3_aa: CASSLSLGQGGAKNIQYF

v_call: TRBV2
clone_size: few
d_call: TRBD1
j_call: TRBJ2-4
cdr3_nt: TGTGCCAGCAGTGAGCGACAGGGCATTCTGGACATTCAGTACTTC
cdr3_aa: CASSERQGILDIQYF

v_call: TRBV23-1
clone_size: once
d_call: .
j_call: TRBJ2-7
cdr3_nt: TGCGCCAGTCGGGCGGGGCACCATTACCACGAGCAGTACTTC
cdr3_aa: CASRAGHHYHEQYF

v_call: TRBV10-3
clone_size: .
d_call: TRBD1
j_call: TRBJ2-1
cdr3_nt: TGTGCCAGCGCCTGGGTATCGGGACAGGGGAACAATGAGCAGTTCTTC
cdr3_aa: CASAWVSGQGNNEQFF

v_call: TRBV7-8
clone_size: .
d_call: .
j_call: TRBJ2-7
cdr3_nt: TGTGCCAGCAGCCCGGGGGCCTCCTCCTACGAGCAGTACTTC
cdr3_aa: CASSPGASSYEQYF

v_call: TRBV7-9
clone_size: .
d_call: .
j_call: TRBJ2-7
cdr3_nt: TGTGCCGAAGAGGAGTCGGACTTCTCCTACGAGCAGTACTTC
cdr3_aa: CAEEESDFSYEQYF

v_call: TRBV4-1
clone_size: once
d_call: .
j_call: TRBJ2-1
cdr3_nt: TGCGCCAGCAGTTATGGGAATGAGCAGTTCTTC
cdr3_aa: CASSYGNEQFF

v_call: TRBV7-3
clone_size: .
d_call: .
j_call: TRBJ2-7
cdr3_nt: TGTGCCAGCAGCTTATTTCCAGGACCCTCCTACGAGCAGTACTTC
cdr3_aa: CASSLFPGPSYEQYF

v_call: TRBV7-9
clone_size: .
d_call: .
j_call: TRBJ2-1
cdr3_nt: TGTGCCAGCAGCTTAGAATACGGTAGCTCCTACAATGAGCAGTTCTTC
cdr3_aa: CASSLEYGSSYNEQFF

v_call: TRBV5-1
clone_size: .
d_call: .
j_call: TRBJ2-7
cdr3_nt: TGCGCCAGCAGCTTGGAGGGTATCCCCCTCTACGAGCAGTACTTC
cdr3_aa: CASSLEGIPLYEQYF

v_call: TRBV9
clone_size: .
d_call: TRBD2
j_call: TRBJ2-7
cdr3_nt: TGTGCCAGCAGCGTAGGAGCGGGAGTAGCCTACGAGCAGTACTTC
cdr3_aa: CASSVGAGVAYEQYF

v_call: TRBV29-1
clone_size: few
d_call: TRBD2
j_call: TRBJ2-6
cdr3_nt: TGCAGCGTTGATGAGCGGGGAAGCTCGGGGGCCAACGTCCTGACTTTC
cdr3_aa: CSVDERGSSGANVLTF

v_call: TRBV4-2
clone_size: .
d_call: TRBD1
j_call: TRBJ1-1
cdr3_nt: TGTGCCAGCAGCCCATGGACAGGGGAAGGGACTGAAGCTTTCTTT
cdr3_aa: CASSPWTGEGTEAFF

v_call: TRBV5-4
clone_size: .
d_call: TRBD1
j_call: TRBJ2-7
cdr3_nt: TGTGCCAGCAGCGCCGGGACAGGCCCTGGCCCTCACTACGAGCAGTACTTC
cdr3_aa: CASSAGTGPGPHYEQYF

v_call: TRBV12-5
clone_size: .
d_call: TRBD1
j_call: TRBJ2-7
cdr3_nt: TGTGCTAGTGGTTTACCGAGACAGGGTGGAATATACGAGCAGTACTTC
cdr3_aa: CASGLPRQGGIYEQYF

v_call: TRBV4-1
clone_size: few
d_call: .
j_call: TRBJ1-3
cdr3_nt: TGCGCCAGCAGCCAAGATAGAAACTCTGGAAACACCATATATTTT
cdr3_aa: CASSQDRNSGNTIYF

v_call: TRBV11-2
clone_size: .
d_call: .
j_call: TRBJ2-1
cdr3_nt: TGTGCCAGCAGCCCCCAAGCGGTAAGGGATGAGCAGTTCTTC
cdr3_aa: CASSPQAVRDEQFF

v_call: TRBV29-1
clone_size: once
d_call: TRBD1
j_call: TRBJ1-1
cdr3_nt: TGCAGCGTCGGGGACAGGGGAGGAGAAGCTTTCTTT
cdr3_aa: CSVGDRGGEAFF

v_call: TRBV4-1
clone_size: .
d_call: .
j_call: TRBJ2-3
cdr3_nt: TGCGCCAGCAGCCAAGGGCCTAGTACAGATACGCAGTATTTT
cdr3_aa: CASSQGPSTDTQYF

v_call: TRBV5-1
clone_size: .
d_call: .
j_call: TRBJ2-7
cdr3_nt: TGCGCCAGCGGCGAGGGGCCTTCCTACGAGCAGTACTTC
cdr3_aa: CASGEGPSYEQYF

v_call: TRBV10-3
clone_size: .
d_call: .
j_call: TRBJ2-1
cdr3_nt: TGTGCCATCAGTGAGTCGGAGGGAGGTACAGACGATGAGCAGTTCTTC
cdr3_aa: CAISESEGGTDDEQFF

v_call: TRBV27
clone_size: .
d_call: .
j_call: TRBJ2-1
cdr3_nt: TGTGCCAGCCGCCACCCATACAATGAGCAGTTCTTC
cdr3_aa: CASRHPYNEQFF

v_call: TRBV5-1
clone_size: .
d_call: TRBD1
j_call: TRBJ2-7
cdr3_nt: TGCGCCAGCAGTTTAGGACAGGGAGCCGACGAGCAGTACTTC
cdr3_aa: CASSLGQGADEQYF

v_call: TRBV27
clone_size: .
d_call: TRBD2
j_call: TRBJ2-3
cdr3_nt: TGTGCCAGCAGTGGACTAGCCGGCACAGATACGCAGTATTTT
cdr3_aa: CASSGLAGTDTQYF

v_call: TRBV5-4
clone_size: once
d_call: TRBD1
j_call: TRBJ1-4
cdr3_nt: TGTGCCAGCAGCTCGCACGTCGGGACAGGGTTACAAGAAAAACTGTTTTTT
cdr3_aa: CASSSHVGTGLQEKLFF

v_call: TRBV6-5
clone_size: once
d_call: .
j_call: TRBJ2-7
cdr3_nt: TGTGCCAGCAGTTTAGGGGGGCTTAACGAGCAGTACTTC
cdr3_aa: CASSLGGLNEQYF

v_call: TRBV29-1
clone_size: .
d_call: TRBD1
j_call: TRBJ1-5
cdr3_nt: TGCAGCGTGCGACAGGGAGATCATCAGCCCCAGCATTTT
cdr3_aa: CSVRQGDHQPQHF

v_call: TRBV4-1
clone_size: .
d_call: .
j_call: TRBJ2-2
cdr3_nt: TGCGCCAGCAGCCAAGAAGGAGGGAGAATCGCCGGGGAGCTGTTTTTT
cdr3_aa: CASSQEGGRIAGELFF

v_call: TRBV6-4
clone_size: .
d_call: .
j_call: TRBJ2-3
cdr3_nt: TGTGCCAGCAGTGACGGGCGGAGCCTAAGCACAGATACGCAGTATTTT
cdr3_aa: CASSDGRSLSTDTQYF

v_call: TRBV4-2
clone_size: .
d_call: TRBD2
j_call: TRBJ2-1
cdr3_nt: TGTGCCAGCAGCCAAGATCGAGTACTAGCGGGCCCTCACAATGAGCAGTTCTTC
cdr3_aa: CASSQDRVLAGPHNEQFF

v_call: TRBV30
clone_size: .
d_call: .
j_call: TRBJ1-1
cdr3_nt: TGTGCCTGGAGTGTACGCGGGGGGCGGACTGAAGCTTTCTTT
cdr3_aa: CAWSVRGGRTEAFF

v_call: TRBV4-1
clone_size: once
d_call: TRBD1
j_call: TRBJ1-1
cdr3_nt: TGTGCCAGCAGCCAGGGGGACGAAGCTTTCTTT
cdr3_aa: CASSQGDEAFF

v_call: TRBV29-1
clone_size: .
d_call: .
j_call: TRBJ2-1
cdr3_nt: TGCAGCGTTGAATGGGGGGATGAGCAGTTCTTC
cdr3_aa: CSVEWGDEQFF

v_call: TRBV29-1
clone_size: .
d_call: .
j_call: TRBJ1-2
cdr3_nt: TGCAGCGTATCAGGCCAGAACTATGGCTACACCTTC
cdr3_aa: CSVSGQNYGYTF

v_call: TRBV9
clone_size: .
d_call: .
j_call: TRBJ1-2
cdr3_nt: TGTGCCAGCAGCGTAACCTCAGATAACTATGGCTACACCTTC
cdr3_aa: CASSVTSDNYGYTF

v_call: TRBV6-1
clone_size: .
d_call: .
j_call: TRBJ1-1
cdr3_nt: TGTGCCAGCAGTGATGGTACTGAAGCTTTCTTT
cdr3_aa: CASSDGTEAFF

v_call: TRBV29-1
clone_size: .
d_call: .
j_call: TRBJ1-3
cdr3_nt: TGCAGCGATTCAGGGACTCTCTCTGGAAACACCATATATTTT
cdr3_aa: CSDSGTLSGNTIYF

v_call: TRBV11-2
clone_size: .
d_call: .
j_call: TRBJ1-2
cdr3_nt: TGTGCCAGCAGCTTAGTTGGCAGCTCTAACTATGGCTACACCTTC
cdr3_aa: CASSLVGSSNYGYTF

v_call: TRBV11-2
clone_size: .
d_call: TRBD2
j_call: TRBJ2-7
cdr3_nt: TGTGCCAGCAGCTTAGTAACTAGCGGGCCGTCCTACGAGCAGTACTTC
cdr3_aa: CASSLVTSGPSYEQYF

v_call: TRBV5-4
clone_size: .
d_call: .
j_call: TRBJ2-3
cdr3_nt: TGTGCCAGCAGCGAGAGACCAGATACGCAGTATTTT
cdr3_aa: CASSERPDTQYF

v_call: TRBV6-5
clone_size: few
d_call: .
j_call: TRBJ2-3
cdr3_nt: TGTGCCAGTAGTCAGGGATTGGATACGCAGTATTTT
cdr3_aa: CASSQGLDTQYF

v_call: TRBV11-2
clone_size: .
d_call: .
j_call: TRBJ2-7
cdr3_nt: TGTGCCAGCAGCTTAGCAGATAGTCCTGCCGGGAGCGAGCAGTACTTC
cdr3_aa: CASSLADSPAGSEQYF

v_call: TRBV18
clone_size: .
d_call: .
j_call: TRBJ1-5
cdr3_nt: TGTGCCAGCTCACCAATGGGAGGCCGGTACATTTATAGCAATCAGCCCCAGCATTTT
cdr3_aa: CASSPMGGRYIYSNQPQHF

v_call: TRBV15
clone_size: .
d_call: .
j_call: TRBJ2-5
cdr3_nt: TGTGCCACCAGCACCCCCCGGGACGGGGAGTACCAAGAGACCCAGTACTTC
cdr3_aa: CATSTPRDGEYQETQYF